Following are 11 T cell receptor beta chains from one sample sequenced in a study of blood T cells in healthy people across ages. A second PCR of 7 to 11 cycles used a sample-barcoded 5' primer and a J-beta primer mix. TCRdb itself ran the 5' RACE reads through MiXCR, one entry per CDR3 protein. The sample lists about 1.7 million distinct CDR3 sequences; roughly 28% were seen once. Sequenced material: blood. These TCRs come from a woman aged 25 to 45 in good health.

The chain recombines TRBV21-1 with TRBJ2-1. TRBV21-1 is recorded as a pseudogene. The CDR3 is made up of 13 amino acids. CDR3 coding DNA: TGTGCCAGCAGCAAAGGGGCAGACAATGAGCAGTTCTTC. This translates into CASSKGADNEQFF.

The sample holds a few counts of this clonotype. J is TRBJ2-5 and V is TRBV20-1; TRBD2 aligns across 7 bases. Germline V CDR1 and CDR2: DFQATT, SNEGSKA (reference sequence). With 5 bases clipped from V and 1 base from J, the junction kept 13 bases outside the gene matches. CDR3 length: 16 residues. The CDR3 region has the DNA TGCAGTGCTCCGCCCCGTGGCGGGACTATCCAAGAGACCCAGTACTTC. Its translation is CSAPPRGGTIQETQYF.

This clonotype showed up just a few times. The chain combines TRBV7-2 with TRBJ2-5; D possibly corresponds to TRBD2 (6 bases). The CDR3 loop spans 15 amino acids. Per germline, CDR1 SGHTA and CDR2 FQGNSA. Trimming cost V 0 bases and J 4 bases, with 12 bases left between them. The CDR3 region has the DNA TGTGCCAGCAGCTTAGCTAGTCTAGCGTTAGAGACCCAGTACTTC. Amino acid sequence: CASSLASLALETQYF. Complete variable domain (other parts from reference TRBV7-2 and TRBJ2-5): GAGVSQSPSNKVTEKGKDVELRCDPISGHTALYWYRQSLGQGLEFLIYFQGNSAPDKSGLPSDRFSAERTGGSVSTLTIQRTQQEDSAVYLCASSLASLALETQYFGPGTRLLVL.

This clonotype was detected only a few times. The germline gene is not matched at one end of the junction; a read error may be the cause. The V call is TRBV3-1, the J call TRBJ2-1; D unclear. This CDR3 contains 12 residues. Germline V gene sequence: CDR1 LGHDT, CDR2 YNNKEL (reference sequence). CDR3: CAISQFDNEQFF. The CDR3 DNA sequence: TGTGCCATCAGCCAATTTGACAATGAGCAGTTCTTC.

This clonotype has just a few counts. The chain couples TRBV12-3 or TRBV12-4 to TRBJ1-5; 8 bases are a match to TRBD1. V lost 3 bases, J lost 6 bases, and 7 bases stayed unmatched. The CDR3 is 15 residues long. CDR3 in DNA: TGTGCCAGCAGTTTGGCACAGGGGGTGGGTCAGCCCCAGCATTTT. Encoded protein: CASSLAQGVGQPQHF.

This clonotype was seen more than once but under ten times. The genes are TRBV28 and TRBJ1-5, with TRBD1 as a possible D gene (5 bases). The V end was cut by 3 bases, the J end by 3 bases, with 9 bases between. CDR3 length: 14 amino acids. Germline V gene sequence: CDR1 MDHEN, CDR2 SYDVKM. CDR3 region: CASSFLGDNQPQHF. The DNA for the CDR3 is TGTGCCAGCAGTTTCCTAGGGGACAATCAGCCCCAGCATTTT.

The J gene is TRBJ2-7, the V gene TRBV5-1, with 10 nucleotides matching TRBD1. With V trimmed by 4 bases and J by 6 bases, 7 bases remained unmatched. The CDR3 is made up of 14 amino acids. CDR1 SGHRS and CDR2 YFSETQ come from the germline V gene. The CDR3 reads CASSLGQGGAEQYF. For the CDR3, the DNA is TGCGCCAGCAGCCTCGGACAGGGGGGAGCCGAGCAGTACTTC.

This clonotype was found a few times. The chain is built from TRBV10-3 and TRBJ1-6; D unresolved. The CDR3 length is 13 residues. CDR1 is ENHRY, CDR2 SYGVKD, per germline. V was clipped by 7 bases and J by 13 bases, with 17 bases between them. Here the CDR3 DNA reads TGTGCCATCACGTCAGCCCCTTTGTCCCCCCTCCACTTT. Translated, it gives CAITSAPLSPLHF.

This clonotype showed up just a few times. The rearrangement uses TRBV3-1 and TRBJ1-2, with unresolved D. The CDR3 is made up of 15 amino acids. V shed 5 bases and J shed 4 bases, with 17 bases lying between them. Germline loops: CDR1 LGHDT, CDR2 YNNKEL (reference sequence). CDR3 protein: CASSSSYRLGYGYTF. The CDR3 nucleotides read TGTGCCAGCAGCTCGTCTTATCGGCTTGGCTATGGCTACACCTTC.

V gene TRBV28 combines with J gene TRBJ2-7, with 11 bases identical to TRBD2. The CDR3 covers 14 residues. After removal of 2 bases from V and 7 bases from J, the junction contained 4 bases not matched to a gene. The germline CDR1 and CDR2 sequences are MDHEN and SYDVKM. CDR3 in DNA: TGTGCCAGCAGTTTAGTACTAGCGGGGGTGGAGCAGTACTTC. Encoded protein: CASSLVLAGVEQYF. Based on the CDR3 plus reference TRBV28 and TRBJ2-7, the full variable domain is DVKVTQSSRYLVKRTGEKVFLECVQDMDHENMFWYRQDPGLGLRLIYFSYDVKMKEKGDIPEGYSVSREKKERFSLILESASTNQTSMYLCASSLVLAGVEQYFGPGTRLTVT.

In this sample, this clonotype turned up a few times. The CDR3 reads CASSSGDRKITDTQYF. CDR3 sequence (DNA): TGTGCCAGCAGCTCCGGGGACCGTAAAATCACAGATACGCAGTATTTT. The chain has TRBV7-2 and TRBJ2-3; perhaps D is TRBD1 or TRBD2 (5 bases each). Germline-derived CDR1 and CDR2 are SGHTA and FQGNSA. V dropped 4 bases and J dropped 2 bases, with 16 bases sitting between them. CDR3 length: 16 residues. The full variable domain, rest sourced from reference TRBV7-2 and TRBJ2-3, is GAGVSQSPSNKVTEKGKDVELRCDPISGHTALYWYRQSLGQGLEFLIYFQGNSAPDKSGLPSDRFSAERTGGSVSTLTIQRTQQEDSAVYLCASSSGDRKITDTQYFGPGTRLTVL.